This TCR beta chain was recovered during a study of cytomegalovirus exposure and HLA in healthy donors. Study-wide background: The same platform was used for the roughly 120 validation repertoires as for the roughly 700 first-cohort repertoires, as reported in a later analysis. Study outcomes and limitations: Cytomegalovirus status, reportedly, was diagnosed with high specificity and sensitivity by the classifier.

Libraries were prepared by immunoSEQ multiplex PCR; TCRdb keeps only in-frame clonotypes and omits some of them. This sample has about 160,000 clones, with roughly 89% found just once. This clone is a singleton in its sample. What it binds is unknown. This CDR3 spans 16 amino acids. Germline V gene sequence: CDR1 LGHNA, CDR2 YNFKEQ. J lost 5 bases, V lost 9 bases, and 15 bases had no gene match. The rearrangement uses TRBV4-2 and TRBJ2-5; 10 nucleotides line up with TRBD1. This clonotype originated in a woman aged 18-29 years in good health and CMV-seropositive. Sequencing input: PBMCs. CDR3 sequence reads: CASRRRQGAYEETQYF. The CDR3 region has the DNA TGTGCCAGTAGAAGGAGACAGGGGGCTTATGAGGAGACCCAGTACTTC.